Below, 5 T cell receptor beta chains from the same sample are listed, as sequenced in a study of blood T cells in healthy people across ages. Sample-barcoded 5' priming and a J-beta primer mix drove a second PCR of roughly 6 to 12 cycles. MiXCR, run by TCRdb on the 5' RACE reads, gives a single entry per CDR3 protein. This table has some 1.7 million distinct CDR3 sequences, 28% appearing once. Sequencing was carried out using blood. The receptors were gathered from a woman aged 25-40 years in good health.

In regard to this clonotype: One end of the junction varies from germline; a read error may be responsible. This chain connects TRBV7-3 to TRBJ2-5, with a weak D call TRBD1 (6 bases). The germline gives CDR1 SGHTA, CDR2 FQGTGA. The CDR3 is made up of 13 amino acids. CDR3 nucleotides: TGTGCCAGCAGCTTAAGGGGGCTCGAGATCCAGTACTTC. Translating gives CASSLRGLEIQYF.

The chain recombines TRBV5-4 with TRBJ2-7; maybe TRBD2 (7 bases). V was trimmed by 3 bases and J by 1 base, leaving 11 bases between them. The CDR3 contains 14 residues. Germline CDR1 SGHNT, CDR2 YYREEE (reference sequence). In DNA, the CDR3 is TGTGCCAGCAGCTGGGGGGGGCGATCCTACGAGCAGTACTTC. Amino acid sequence: CASSWGGRSYEQYF.

This clonotype has a handful of counts. The chain couples TRBV29-1 to TRBJ2-3; 11 positions agree with TRBD1. The V and J ends lost 3 bases and 4 bases, in that order; junction bases with no gene match: 3. From germline, CDR1 is SQVTM and CDR2 ANQGSEA. The CDR3 runs 14 residues. CDR3 in amino acids: CSVERTGGADTQYF. DNA for the CDR3: TGCAGCGTTGAGAGGACAGGGGGCGCAGATACGCAGTATTTT.

This clonotype has just a few counts. This sequence joins TRBV18 and TRBJ2-1; a possible D gene is TRBD2 (6 bases). The CDR3 is 16 amino acids. Germline V CDR1 and CDR2: KGHSH, LQKENI. V dropped 2 bases and J dropped 3 bases, with 14 bases sitting between them. CDR3 DNA: TGTGCCAGCTCACCAACCGGGGGAGGTCGCTACAATGAGCAGTTCTTC. Its protein product is CASSPTGGGRYNEQFF.

The table lists this clonotype with many counts. V and J are TRBV29-1 and TRBJ2-1; D unresolved. The germline gives CDR1 SQVTM, CDR2 ANQGSEA. V lost 2 bases to trimming and J lost 12 bases, with 11 bases between them. This CDR3 region has 11 residues. The CDR3 DNA reads as TGCAGCGTTGAAATGCGGCGCGGGCAGTTCTTC. Its protein product is CSVEMRRGQFF.